A single sample is the source of the 8 T cell receptor beta chains below, sequenced in a study of beta chain features in type 1 diabetes. Study results and caveats: All four CD4+ subsets from Type 1 diabetes patients carried moderately but significantly shorter TCRB CDR3s.

For these TCRs, the target antigens are not known. Isolated RNA was reverse transcribed in full, so expressed TCRB transcripts were sequenced. Data came from immunoSEQ multiplex PCR; TCRdb stores just in-frame clones and leaves some out. The data show a few hundred thousand clones, 8% to 10% seen once. Sequencing was done on a sample of central memory CD4+ T cells from blood. The origin of the receptors is a man aged 30 to 45 with type 1 diabetes.

This clone came up many times. This rearrangement joins TRBV7-2 to TRBJ2-7; 14 bases are a match to TRBD2. CDR3 length: 19 residues. V gave up 4 bases and J gave up 0 bases; unmatched junction bases: 11. CDR1 and CDR2 (germline): SGHTA, FQGNSA. CDR3 protein: CASSSSGLAGVPRSYEQYF. DNA of the CDR3: TGTGCCAGCAGCTCCTCGGGACTAGCGGGAGTCCCACGCTCCTACGAGCAGTACTTC. The variable domain in full, with the rest retrieved from reference TRBV7-2 and TRBJ2-7, is GAGVSQSPSNKVTEKGKDVELRCDPISGHTALYWYRQSLGQGLEFLIYFQGNSAPDKSGLPSDRFSAERTGGSVSTLTIQRTQQEDSAVYLCASSSSGLAGVPRSYEQYFGPGTRLTVT.

This clone was detected ten times or more. CDR3 amino acids: CASSLALSTGHTQYF. CDR3 bases: TGTGCCAGCAGCTTAGCGTTGTCGACCGGCCATACGCAGTATTTT. The chain links TRBV7-3 to TRBJ2-3; D is ambiguous. V lost 2 bases and J 7 bases, leaving 16 bases between the germline ends. The CDR3 runs 15 residues. Germline V lookup: CDR1 SGHTA, CDR2 FQGTGA.

This clone was seen more than once but under ten times. The chain joins TRBV2 to TRBJ1-1; 8 bases fit TRBD1. Per germline, CDR1 SNHLY and CDR2 FYNNEI. This CDR3 is 14 amino acids long. V trimming: 7 bases; J trimming: 4 bases; junction bases outside the gene matches: 8. CDR3 in DNA: TGTGCCAGCACCTATATGACAGGGGCCACTGAAGCTTTCTTT. Its protein product is CASTYMTGATEAFF.

This clone appeared many times. The chain employs TRBV28 and TRBJ1-1; D remains unclear. Trimming pared 7 bases from V and 3 bases from J, leaving 18 bases between. There are 15 residues in the CDR3. Per the germline V gene, CDR1 is MDHEN and CDR2 is SYDVKM. CDR3 protein: CASKSRAQRDTEAFF. The CDR3 region has the DNA TGTGCCAGCAAAAGCCGGGCCCAACGGGACACTGAAGCTTTCTTT.

In this sample, this clone turned up a few times. J is TRBJ1-5 and V is TRBV13; D might be TRBD1 (5 bases). The CDR3 is 16 amino acids. The ends were cut back, 8 bases at V and 3 bases at J, with 20 bases in the middle. Germline V gene data show CDR1 as PRHDT and CDR2 as FYEKMQ (reference sequence). The CDR3 DNA reads TGTGCCAGCGGAACACAGAGGGACGCAGACAATCAGCCCCAGCATTTT. Translation: CASGTQRDADNQPQHF.

This chain joins TRBV11-2 and TRBJ1-4, with a weak D call TRBD1 (6 bases). Looked up from germline, CDR1 is SGHAT and CDR2 is FQNNGV. This CDR3 contains 15 residues. V lost 5 bases and J lost 8, with 18 bases in between. The CDR3 nucleotides read TGTGCCAGCAGCCCAATACAGGGTTTCGGGGAAAAACTGTTTTTT. Encoded protein: CASSPIQGFGEKLFF. Using reference TRBV11-2 and TRBJ1-4 for the parts outside the CDR3, the full variable domain is EAGVAQSPRYKIIEKRQSVAFWCNPISGHATLYWYQQILGQGPKLLIQFQNNGVVDDSQLPKDRFSAERLKGVDSTLKIQPAKLEDSAVYLCASSPIQGFGEKLFFGSGTQLSVL.

This chain uses TRBV6-5 with TRBJ2-5; 10 bases are shared with TRBD1. The CDR3 extends over 14 amino acids. CDR1 is MNHEY and CDR2 is SVGAGI in the germline V gene. V lost 5 bases to trimming and J lost 4 bases; unmatched junction nucleotides: 4. DNA for the CDR3: TGTGCCAGCAGTACTGGGACAGGGGTAGAGACCCAGTACTTC. It translates to CASSTGTGVETQYF.

The rearrangement links TRBV7-9 to TRBJ1-1, with D perhaps matching TRBD1 (5 bases). CDR1 is SEHNR and CDR2 is FQNEAQ in the germline V gene (reference sequence). The CDR3 is 13 residues long. The V and J ends lost 5 bases and 3 bases respectively, with 10 bases between them. The CDR3 nucleotides are TGTGCCAGCAGCATAAGGGACCACACTGAAGCTTTCTTT. Translated, it gives CASSIRDHTEAFF.